The clone carrying this T cell receptor (beta chain) occurred many times. Its antigen remains unknown. Thyroid surgery had not been preceded by any treatment in any patient. Authors' processing steps: Across clinicopathological groups, CDR3 differences served as the basis for building a distant-metastasis classifier for papillary thyroid cancer. TCRdb re-called the PCR reads via MiXCR. The V and J calls here are based on TCRdb, not the publication. The table records several thousand clones, 32% of them present only once. This sample stems from a study of metastatic and nonmetastatic thyroid tumors. Study context: Both malignant and benign thyroid patients supplied peripheral blood and tumor or nodule tissue samples, across which the repertoires of these patients were then compared. Study-level points and caveats: TCR beta diversity was reportedly significantly higher in malignant thyroid tumors than benign nodules, in blood and tumor.

V gave up 5 bases and J gave up 0 bases; unmatched junction bases: 11. The CDR3 has 19 residues. The germline V gene has CDR1 SEHNR and CDR2 FQNEAQ (reference sequence). What was sequenced was tumor tissue. This clonotype was sampled from a female donor with papillary thyroid cancer or a benign thyroid nodule (not recorded which). Some clones in this sample may be carry-over from other donors' samples. The chain recombines TRBV7-9 with TRBJ2-7; the match to TRBD2 covers 15 bases. CDR3 sequence (DNA): TGTGCCAGCAGCATTCGGACTAGCGGGAGGGCCCCAGGCTCCTACGAGCAGTACTTC. This encodes CASSIRTSGRAPGSYEQYF. The full variable domain, in which reference TRBV7-9 and TRBJ2-7 provide the parts outside the CDR3, is DTGVSQNPRHKITKRGQNVTFRCDPISEHNRLYWYRQTLGQGPEFLTYFQNEAQLEKSRLLSDRFSAERPKGSFSTLEIQRTEQGDSAMYLCASSIRTSGRAPGSYEQYFGPGTRLTVT.